These 18 T cell receptor beta chains came from one sample sequenced in a study of beta chain features in type 1 diabetes. The authors reverse transcribed all of the isolated RNA, so sequencing captured expressed TCRB transcripts. The table came from immunoSEQ multiplex PCR; TCRdb's copy has only in-frame clones and leaves some out. Counted here are roughly 400,000 clones, approximately 15% occurring once; the ten biggest clones make up roughly 0.038%. Sequencing was performed on naive CD4+ T cells from blood. Source of these receptors: a man younger than 40 in good health.

This clone was counted only a few times. This sequence joins TRBV30 and TRBJ1-3; no definite D call. Germline assignment: CDR1 GTSNPN and CDR2 SVGIG (reference sequence). CDR3 length: 13 amino acids. The germline V and J ends were trimmed by 2 bases and 3 bases, with 8 bases remaining between them. CDR3 sequence reads: CAWSSGNGNTIYF. The CDR3 DNA sequence: TGTGCCTGGAGTTCTGGAAATGGAAACACCATATATTTT.

Concerning this clone itself: Other DNA sequences in the sample encode the same CDR3. This sequence joins TRBV5-6 and TRBJ2-7; D is possibly TRBD2 (5 bases). Germline CDR1 and CDR2: SGHDT and YYEEEE. V lost 2 bases and J lost 0, with 6 bases in between. The CDR3 is made up of 13 amino acids. The CDR3 here is CASSLGSSYEQYV. For the CDR3, the DNA is TGTGCCAGCAGCTTAGGGAGCTCCTACGAGCAGTACGTC.

The chain combines TRBV9 with TRBJ2-1; D gene uncertain. Germline V gene lookup returns CDR1 SGDLS and CDR2 YYNGEE. This CDR3 is built from 11 residues. V dropped 4 bases and J dropped 9 bases, with 8 bases sitting between them. CDR3 nucleotide sequence: TGTGCCAGCAGCTCCATTGGTGAGCAGTTCTTC. Protein product: CASSSIGEQFF. The full variable domain, in which reference TRBV9 and TRBJ2-1 provide the parts outside the CDR3, is DSGVTQTPKHLITATGQRVTLRCSPRSGDLSVYWYQQSLDQGLQFLIQYYNGEERAKGNILERFSAQQFPDLHSELNLSSLELGDSALYFCASSSIGEQFFGPGTRLTVL.

This clone came up a few times. J is TRBJ1-2 and V is TRBV7-2; D ambiguous. Germline values: CDR1 SGHTA, CDR2 FQGNSA. V was pared by 2 bases and J by 0 bases, with 10 bases between. This CDR3 contains 15 residues. DNA for the CDR3: TGTGCCAGCAGCTTACCCCTTCGCGCTAACTATGGCTACACCTTC. Protein product: CASSLPLRANYGYTF.

This clone was counted a few times. In nucleotides, the CDR3 is TGTGCCAGCAGCGTCTTAGGACAGTCCTACGAGCAGTACTTC. Protein sequence: CASSVLGQSYEQYF. This rearrangement joins TRBV9 to TRBJ2-7; tentatively, D is TRBD1 (6 bases). V lost 2 bases and J lost 1, with 10 bases in between. Germline V gene lookup returns CDR1 SGDLS and CDR2 YYNGEE. The CDR3 is made up of 14 amino acids.

In its sample, this clone was seen a few times. The genes are TRBV27 and TRBJ1-2; possible D gene TRBD1, 5 bases. The CDR3 consists of 20 residues. Trimming shortened V by 7 bases and J by 4 bases, and 34 bases separated the two germline ends. Germline V gives CDR1 MNHEY, CDR2 SMNVEV (reference sequence). The CDR3 here is CASTVFSDRTQANRLYGYTF. As DNA, the CDR3 is TGTGCCAGCACCGTTTTTAGTGACAGAACCCAAGCAAACAGACTCTATGGCTACACCTTC.

The rearrangement uses TRBV2 and TRBJ2-3; D unresolved. The length of the CDR3 is 14 residues. Germline CDR1 SNHLY, CDR2 FYNNEI. Deletions cut 5 bases from V and 1 base from J, with 10 bases between. CDR3 DNA sequence: TGTGCCAGCAGTTTGGGTCGGGGCACAGATACGCAGTATTTT. Encoded protein: CASSLGRGTDTQYF.

There are a few counts of this clone. A read error may produce the germline difference seen at one junction end. The rearrangement uses TRBV18 and TRBJ2-7; possibly TRBD2 for D (6 bases). The CDR3 sequence is 14 residues long. Germline V gene data show CDR1 as KGHSH and CDR2 as LQKENI. The CDR3 bases are TGTGCCAGCGCACCCCCCGGGGGCTCCTACGAGCAGTACTTC. Translated, it gives CASAPPGGSYEQYF. The whole variable domain, filled in from reference TRBV18 and TRBJ2-7, reads NAGVMQNPRHLVRRRGQEARLRCSPMKGHSHVYWYRQLPEEGLKFMVYLQKENIIDESGMPKERFSAEFPKEGPSILRIQQVVRGDSAAYFCASAPPGGSYEQYFGPGTRLTVT.

The chain is built from TRBV18 and TRBJ2-1, with D possibly being TRBD1 (6 bases). This CDR3 contains 13 residues. Deletions cut 1 base from V and 7 bases from J, with 8 bases between. Germline CDR1 KGHSH, CDR2 LQKENI. The CDR3 bases are TGTGCCAGCTCACCACGGACAGTGAATGAGCAGTTCTTC. Protein product: CASSPRTVNEQFF.

This clone was counted between two and nine times. The rearrangement uses TRBV12-5 and TRBJ2-5; the match to TRBD2 covers 12 bases. The V gene's germline CDR1 is LGHNT and CDR2 FRNRAP. This CDR3 is 16 amino acids long. V lost 6 bases to trimming and J lost 2 bases; unmatched junction nucleotides: 7. The CDR3 loop reads CASGTGTSGFQETQYF. The CDR3 DNA reads TGTGCTAGTGGGACCGGGACTAGCGGGTTTCAAGAGACCCAGTACTTC.

This clone was detected a few times. The chain recombines TRBV18 with TRBJ1-1; no firm D call. The CDR3 covers 12 residues. Trimming took 6 bases from V and 0 from J, leaving 5 bases between them. The germline V gene encodes CDR1 KGHSH and CDR2 LQKENI. CDR3 coding DNA: TGTGCCAGCTCCGAGATGAACACTGAAGCTTTCTTT. Its protein is CASSEMNTEAFF.

There are a few counts of this clone. The rearrangement links TRBV7-8 to TRBJ2-1; TRBD2 aligns across 10 bases. The V gene end was trimmed by 5 bases and the J gene end by 0 bases; junction bases not matched to a gene: 4. Germline CDR1 reads SGHVS; CDR2 reads FQNEAQ. The CDR3 is 16 residues long. This CDR3 reads CASSVTSGSSYNEQFF. In DNA, the CDR3 is TGTGCCAGCAGCGTGACTAGCGGGTCCTCCTACAATGAGCAGTTCTTC.

The V and J genes are TRBV29-1 and TRBJ2-3, with D tentatively TRBD1 (5 bases). The V gene lost 4 bases and the J gene lost 3 bases, with 14 bases spanning the gap. Looked up from germline, CDR1 is SQVTM and CDR2 is ANQGSEA. The CDR3 is made up of 14 amino acids. The CDR3 loop reads CSVVFLKGTDTQYF. CDR3 DNA sequence: TGCAGCGTTGTATTCTTGAAGGGGACAGATACGCAGTATTTT.

In its sample, this clone was seen a few times. The chain employs TRBV7-2 and TRBJ2-2, with TRBD1 identical over 7 bases. CDR1 is SGHTA and CDR2 is FQGNSA in the germline V gene. Trimming at V came to 2 bases and at J to 0 bases, leaving 3 bases not matched to a gene. This CDR3 has 16 residues. CDR3 loop: CASSLTGTANTGELFF. CDR3 nucleotides: TGTGCCAGCAGCTTAACAGGGACAGCGAACACCGGGGAGCTGTTTTTT.

This clone has a handful of counts. This chain uses TRBV7-2 with TRBJ2-3; D not resolved. The ends were cut back, 8 bases at V and 2 bases at J, with 26 bases in the middle. Germline CDR1 SGHTA, CDR2 FQGNSA. The CDR3 has 18 residues. This chain's CDR3 is CASPDYLPGSLNTDTQYF. The CDR3 DNA reads TGTGCCAGCCCTGATTACCTGCCGGGTTCACTGAACACAGATACGCAGTATTTT.

This clone showed up just a few times. The CDR3 DNA is TGCGCCAGCAGCCACCGACTGCGAGATACGCAGTATTTT. Protein sequence: CASSHRLRDTQYF. This rearrangement joins TRBV4-3 to TRBJ2-3; no definite D call. CDR1 is LGHNA, CDR2 YSLEER, per germline. V lost 3 bases, J lost 5 bases, and 9 bases lay in between. This CDR3 region has 13 residues.

This clone has a handful of counts. In DNA, the CDR3 is TGCGCCAGCAGCCAAGATAGGAAGTACGTC. The encoded protein is CASSQDRKYV. The chain links TRBV4-3 to TRBJ2-7; no reliable D call. Trimming removed 0 bases at V and 11 bases at J, with 5 bases between. CDR1 is LGHNA, CDR2 YSLEER, per germline. The CDR3 sequence is 10 residues long.

In regard to this clone: At one boundary the junction diverges from the germline segment, which might be a read error. This rearrangement joins TRBV29-1 to TRBJ2-5; no definite D call. The CDR3 is made up of 13 amino acids. CDR1 and CDR2 from the germline V gene are SQVTM and ANQGSEA. CDR3 in DNA: TGCACCGTTGACCCGAATCGCCAAGAGACCCAGTACTTC. Translating gives CTVDPNRQETQYF.